A single sample is the source of the 15 T cell receptor beta chains below, sequenced in a study of cytomegalovirus exposure and HLA in healthy donors. The PCR employed 60 Vbeta primers together with 13 Jbeta primers. Assay used: immunoSEQ multiplex PCR; TCRdb lists only in-frame clones, some missing. This table has 80,000 to 130,000 clones, around three quarters appearing once. The sequencing input was PBMCs. Source of these receptors: a woman aged 45-65 years in good health and CMV-seropositive.

The genes are TRBV19 and TRBJ2-6; weak D call: TRBD1 (5 bases). There are 13 residues in the CDR3. Trimming took off 5 bases at V and 7 bases at J, with 9 bases between the two ends. Germline CDR1 is LNHDA and CDR2 is SQIVND (reference sequence). The CDR3 loop is CASSWQGANVLTF. CDR3 in DNA: TGTGCCAGTAGTTGGCAGGGAGCCAACGTCCTGACTTTC.

This clone was seen a handful of times. This rearrangement joins TRBV5-8 to TRBJ1-1; D unresolved. V was clipped by 4 bases and J by 11 bases, with 6 bases between them. Germline-derived CDR1 and CDR2 are SGHTS and YDEGEE. The CDR3 consists of 9 residues. This CDR3 reads CASSEVAFF. As DNA, the CDR3 is TGTGCCAGCAGCGAGGTGGCTTTCTTT.

This clone was seen only a few times. Written as DNA, the CDR3 is TGTGCCAGCAGCCAGGGACTAGGTGGGACAGATACGCAGTATTTT. Its protein is CASSQGLGGTDTQYF. The rearrangement uses TRBV5-6 and TRBJ2-3; 8 nucleotides align to TRBD2. The CDR3 covers 15 residues. V trimming: 4 bases; J trimming: 3 bases; junction bases outside the gene matches: 7. The germline gives CDR1 SGHDT, CDR2 YYEEEE.

This clone was seen more than once but under ten times. This chain uses TRBV30 with TRBJ1-3; TRBD1 aligns across 8 bases. This CDR3 has 18 residues. V lost 4 bases to trimming and J lost 0 bases; unmatched junction nucleotides: 14. CDR1 GTSNPN and CDR2 SVGIG come from the germline V gene (reference sequence). CDR3 residues: CAWNPQGALGSSGNTIYF. CDR3 DNA sequence: TGTGCCTGGAACCCTCAGGGGGCCCTTGGTTCCTCTGGAAACACCATATATTTT.

The V call is TRBV20-1, the J call TRBJ1-1; D is unclear. This CDR3 contains 10 residues. The germline CDR1 and CDR2 sequences are DFQATT and SNEGSKA (reference sequence). V shed 4 bases and J shed 3 bases, with 3 bases lying between them. CDR3 protein: CSATDTEAFF. CDR3 coding DNA: TGCAGTGCTACAGACACTGAAGCTTTCTTT.

The chain uses TRBV4-2 and TRBJ1-3; D remains unclear. The germline CDR1 and CDR2 sequences are LGHNA and YNFKEQ. The V gene lost 0 bases and the J gene lost 4 bases, with 10 bases spanning the gap. This CDR3 has 15 amino acids. For the CDR3, the DNA is TGTGCCAGCAGCCAAGAAGGAGGAACCGGAAACACCATATATTTT. It specifies CASSQEGGTGNTIYF.

This clone has just a few counts. The gene calls are TRBV30 and TRBJ2-1, with D possibly being TRBD2 (6 bases). V was cut by 0 bases and J by 9 bases, with 12 bases left in between. The CDR3 runs to 13 residues. Germline values: CDR1 GTSNPN, CDR2 SVGIG (reference sequence). CDR3 DNA sequence: TGTGCCTGGAGTGTAGGAACGGGAGCTGAGCAGTTCTTC. It codes for CAWSVGTGAEQFF.

The CDR3 DNA follows: TGTGCCAGCAGCTTAATGGGGACAGCTGACACTGAAGCTTTCTTT. Translated, it gives CASSLMGTADTEAFF. V and J are TRBV7-9 and TRBJ1-1, with 7 nucleotides matching TRBD1. CDR1 and CDR2 from the germline V gene are SEHNR and FQNEAQ (reference sequence). J gave up 3 bases and V 2 bases, and 6 bases lay outside the gene matches. This CDR3 comprises 15 residues.

The chain couples TRBV27 to TRBJ2-7; the D gene is possibly TRBD2 (6 bases). CDR3 size: 12 residues. The V and J ends lost 6 bases and 7 bases respectively, with 13 bases between them. Per the germline V gene, CDR1 is MNHEY and CDR2 is SMNVEV (reference sequence). The CDR3, as DNA: TGTGCCAGCAGGACCTCGGGGGAAGAGCAGTACTTC. This encodes CASRTSGEEQYF.

The gene calls are TRBV27 and TRBJ2-3; 8 bases map to TRBD1. The CDR3 runs to 15 residues. Germline V gene data show CDR1 as MNHEY and CDR2 as SMNVEV (reference sequence). The junction had 6 bases not matched to a gene; V was cut back by 5 bases and J by 2 bases. The CDR3 spells CASSTGGLITDTQYF. DNA for the CDR3: TGTGCCAGCAGTACAGGGGGACTCATCACAGATACGCAGTATTTT.

This sequence joins TRBV30 and TRBJ1-3; no firm D call. Germline V gene lookup returns CDR1 GTSNPN and CDR2 SVGIG (reference sequence). CDR3 size: 15 residues. Between the trimmed V and J ends, which lost 7 bases and 3 bases, there was a span of 19 bases. The DNA of the CDR3 is TGTGCCTTGGAGAGGGAGGGAGGAGATGGAAACACCATATATTTT. This translates into CALEREGGDGNTIYF.

The chain uses TRBV28 and TRBJ2-7, with TRBD1 identical over 9 bases. The J call may be in error: the DNA end matches TRBJ2-1 better. The CDR3 consists of 15 residues. The germline V gene has CDR1 MDHEN and CDR2 SYDVKM. CDR3 nucleotide sequence: TGTGCCAGCAGCTCTCCCGGACAGGGGAACTATGAGCAGTTCTTC. Translated, it gives CASSSPGQGNYEQFF.

The chain has TRBV6-5 and TRBJ2-3; tentatively, D is TRBD1 (6 bases). The CDR3 length is 14 residues. V lost 5 bases to trimming and J lost 4 bases, with 13 bases between them. The germline gives CDR1 MNHEY, CDR2 SVGAGI. Here the CDR3 reads CASSGRGPPDTQYF. For the CDR3, the DNA is TGTGCCAGCAGTGGCAGGGGTCCCCCAGATACGCAGTATTTT.

This chain uses TRBV5-1 with TRBJ2-3; 9 bases match TRBD1. Losses at the gene ends were 1 base for V and 3 bases for J; bases not matched to a gene: 3. The germline V gene has CDR1 SGHRS and CDR2 YFSETQ. The CDR3 totals 15 residues. CDR3 sequence: CASSLPTGGTDTQYF. DNA of the CDR3: TGCGCCAGCAGCTTGCCGACAGGGGGTACAGATACGCAGTATTTT.

The V and J genes are TRBV9 and TRBJ2-2; D remains ambiguous. V was shortened by 0 bases and J by 1 base, with 7 bases between the two germline ends. The CDR3 loop spans 15 amino acids. CDR1 and CDR2 from the germline V gene are SGDLS and YYNGEE. CDR3 protein: CASSVAPGNTGELFF. The CDR3 region has the DNA TGTGCCAGCAGCGTAGCTCCGGGGAACACCGGGGAGCTGTTTTTT.